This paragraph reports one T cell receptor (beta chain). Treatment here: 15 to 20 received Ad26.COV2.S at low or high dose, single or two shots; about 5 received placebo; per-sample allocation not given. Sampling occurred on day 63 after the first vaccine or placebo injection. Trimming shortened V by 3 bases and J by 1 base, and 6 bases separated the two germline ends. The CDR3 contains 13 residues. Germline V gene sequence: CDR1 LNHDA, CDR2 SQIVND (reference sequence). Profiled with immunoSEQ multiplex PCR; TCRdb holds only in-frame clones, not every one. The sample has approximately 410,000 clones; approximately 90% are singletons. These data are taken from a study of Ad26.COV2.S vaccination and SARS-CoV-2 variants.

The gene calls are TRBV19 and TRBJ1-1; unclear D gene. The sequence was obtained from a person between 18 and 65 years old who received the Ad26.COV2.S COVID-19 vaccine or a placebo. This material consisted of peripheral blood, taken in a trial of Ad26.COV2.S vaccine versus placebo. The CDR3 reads CASSMTANTEAFF. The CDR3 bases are TGTGCCAGTAGTATGACGGCGAACACTGAAGCTTTCTTT.